This paragraph reports one T cell receptor beta chain. It lacks a known antigen. One base away there is no much larger clone; base qualities are not given. This sample is drawn from a study of hypomethylating agent response in myelodysplastic syndrome (dated by TCRdb to the early 2020s). With regard to the full study: The hypomethylating agent given was azacitidine in 8 of 11 patients and decitabine in 3 of 11 patients. The cohort was composed of fewer than ten male and a couple of female myelodysplastic syndrome patients. On average the patients were about 70 +/- 6 years old, and a diploid cytogenetic profile was seen most often. TET2 was the most frequent mutation, present in about 50% of the 11 patients. Complete response or hematologic improvement was achieved by six patients, and about five patients were classified as non-responders. Complete response or hematologic improvement counted as response, and patients meeting neither criterion were classed as non-responders. Findings and caveats that apply to the study as a whole: The healthy control donors were not matched in age to the MDS patients, and this mismatch could have affected the comparison between MDS and healthy donors. Possible recognition of novel MDS antigens by the shared GLIPH2 clusters was not confirmed, and experimental validation of that possible recognition is needed. Richness, rarefaction diversity and clonality did not change significantly after hypomethylating agent treatment, across all patients or within response groups. Responders more often showed novel clonotypes emerging, while non-responders displayed more contracted clonotypes after treatment. Only approximately 12 patients were analyzed, so the study cohort was small.

The library was obtained by the immunoSEQ multiplex PCR assay. Survey resolution was applied, with two replicates of around 200 ng each being run for a total of around 400 ng of DNA per sample. Using multiplex PCR primers aimed at V and J genes, the hsTCRB kit picked up rearranged TCRB sequences in genomic DNA. In the first PCR, the CDR3 region was amplified for approximately 30 cycles with the QIAGEN Multiplex PCR Kit. Sample barcodes and Illumina adapters were attached to each replicate during a second PCR lasting around 8 cycles. Pooled libraries were quantified with a QuantStudio 6 and the KAPA library quantification kit. Approximately 16 pM of pooled libraries were sequenced on an Illumina MiSeq with 156-cycle single-end reads and a 15-cycle index read. Under the source paper's analysis protocol: Of 168,753 unique clonotypes, 1.5% to 2% were flagged by VDJdb annotation as previously reported viral-epitope-specific. The immunoSEQ Data Assistant and immunoSEQ Analyzer turned the raw reads into TCRB repertoires that were normalized and annotated. Clonotypes were analyzed with the immunarch R package version 0.6.5 and BioAnalyzer. Richness was estimated after downsampling every repertoire to the clone count of the smallest repertoire. Clonotypes were classified as expanded, contracted or novel by Fisher's exact tests, with novel defined as zero frequency before treatment. Significantly changed CDR3 beta sequences were clustered with GLIPH2 at simulation_depth=1000 and kmer_min_depth=3, and CDR3s shorter than five residues were left out. The source is immuneACCESS, and TCRdb retained only in-frame sequences with V and J called. Part of the clones is not carried over; for the studies checked, unresolved V genes explain less than half of this, and the remainder is unexplained. Clone size and the V and J calls come from that table; the DNA yielded D and trimming. The sample table contains some 9,300 clones; only one count was recorded for 83% of them. 4% of the sample is held by the ten biggest clonotypes.

The germline V gene provides CDR1 MDHEN and CDR2 SYDVKM. The CDR3 measures 15 amino acids from cysteine to phenylalanine. Only the CDR3 region is kept as DNA, spanning 45 bases read in frame from base 1. V was cut back by 6 bases and J by 3 bases, leaving a gap of 15 bases between them. Bulk bone marrow was analyzed without sorting T-cell subsets. TCR beta CDR3 regions were immunosequenced from bone marrow of 11 myelodysplastic syndrome patients before and after hypomethylating agent therapy. To track the repertoire longitudinally, every patient provided one baseline bone marrow along with two to three bone marrows taken at different post-treatment timepoints. Genomic DNA was isolated from whole bone marrow, and DNA quality was assessed with TapeStation, NanoDrop OneC and PicoGreen assays.

This receptor was identified in a human donor with myelodysplastic syndrome. This sequence uses TRBV28 and TRBJ1-5; matching of 6 bases hints at TRBD1 as the D gene. Sequencing was performed on bone marrow, taken before or after starting hypomethylating agent treatment for myelodysplastic syndrome (not recorded which). CDR3 loop: CASRAPDSLNQPQHF. In nucleotide form, the sequence is TGTGCCAGCAGGGCTCCGGACAGCCTCAATCAGCCCCAGCATTTT.